This T cell receptor (beta chain) is drawn from a study of control samples from healthy donors and cancer patients. Measured with immunoSEQ multiplex PCR; TCRdb has only the in-frame clones, and not every one. This table holds some 120,000 clones, around 86% found once. With V trimmed by 6 bases and J by 0 bases, 4 bases remained unmatched. This CDR3 is built from 14 residues. The germline CDR1 and CDR2 sequences are MNHEY and SVGAGI. The chain recombines TRBV6-5 with TRBJ1-1; 7 nucleotides agree with TRBD1. The sample comprised blood. This TCR came from a man aged 35-49 years in good health. Here the CDR3 reads CASRDRRMNTEAFF. The DNA of the CDR3 is TGTGCCAGCAGGGACAGGCGAATGAACACTGAAGCTTTCTTT.